These 21 T cell receptor beta chains came from one sample sequenced in a study of T cell changes during pregnancy in multiple sclerosis. Assay: immunoSEQ multiplex PCR; the TCRdb copy retains only in-frame clones and omits some. The sample yields 40,000 or so clones, around nine tenths seen once. The sample consisted of CD8+ T cells from peripheral blood mononuclear cells, taken before pregnancy. Receptors were obtained from a female donor with multiple sclerosis, enrolled in a pregnancy study.

This clone has only one observation. The genes are TRBV19 and TRBJ2-1; D is undetermined. Germline V gene lookup returns CDR1 LNHDA and CDR2 SQIVND (reference sequence). The V gene lost 6 bases and the J gene lost 2 bases, with 14 bases spanning the gap. This CDR3 has 15 amino acids. The CDR3 sequence: CASRNVGLTYNEQFF. For the CDR3, the DNA is TGTGCCAGTAGGAATGTGGGCCTGACCTACAATGAGCAGTTCTTC.

The V call is TRBV27, the J call TRBJ2-2; D is possibly TRBD1 (6 bases). Per the germline V gene, CDR1 is MNHEY and CDR2 is SMNVEV (reference sequence). This CDR3 has 14 amino acids. The V and J ends lost 9 bases and 4 bases respectively, with 15 bases between them. CDR3: CASSLQGSTGELFF. The CDR3 DNA sequence: TGTGCCAGTTCCCTTCAGGGGAGCACCGGGGAGCTGTTTTTT.

The chain recombines TRBV4-3 with TRBJ2-7, with 11 bases that match TRBD2. V shed 0 bases, J shed 4 bases, and the junction held 8 bases outside the gene matches. Germline-derived CDR1 and CDR2 are LGHNA and YSLEER. This CDR3 is 17 amino acids long. The CDR3 DNA reads TGCGCCAGCAGCCAAGAGGTTAGCGGGAGGGCCCCATACGAGCAGTACTTC. It encodes CASSQEVSGRAPYEQYF.

The J gene is TRBJ2-7, the V gene TRBV14, with D uncertain. The CDR3 consists of 12 residues. Looked up from germline, CDR1 is SGHDN and CDR2 is FVKESK. V was trimmed by 2 bases and J by 4 bases, leaving 6 bases between them. The CDR3: CASSQNRYEQYF. The CDR3 bases are TGTGCCAGCAGCCAAAACAGATACGAGCAGTACTTC.

This clone was counted a single time. The CDR3 sequence: CASRQFGRAYEQYF. The CDR3 bases are TGTGCCAGCAGGCAATTCGGCAGGGCCTACGAGCAGTACTTC. The chain has TRBV27 and TRBJ2-7, with D perhaps TRBD1 (5 bases). Germline assignment: CDR1 MNHEY and CDR2 SMNVEV (reference sequence). Deletions cut 6 bases from V and 2 bases from J, with 14 bases between. The CDR3 length is 14 residues.

This rearrangement joins TRBV27 to TRBJ2-2; 15 positions agree with TRBD2. The germline V gene encodes CDR1 MNHEY and CDR2 SMNVEV (reference sequence). The V and J ends lost 6 bases and 6 bases, in that order; junction bases with no gene match: 5. CDR3 length: 16 residues. CDR3: CASSQGLAGGSGELFF. The CDR3 DNA reads TGTGCCAGCAGCCAAGGACTAGCGGGAGGGTCCGGGGAGCTGTTTTTT.

The V and J genes are TRBV2 and TRBJ2-7; 10 positions agree with TRBD2. Germline CDR1 reads SNHLY; CDR2 reads FYNNEI. The CDR3 spans 15 residues. V lost 6 bases to trimming and J lost 3 bases; unmatched junction nucleotides: 8. The CDR3 loop is CASRDGTSVYYEQYF. The CDR3 coding sequence is TGTGCCAGCAGGGACGGGACTAGCGTGTACTACGAGCAGTACTTC.

This clone occurred once. The chain couples TRBV7-6 to TRBJ2-2; D possibly corresponds to TRBD1 (5 bases). Germline CDR1 and CDR2: SGHVS and FNYEAQ. CDR3 length: 16 amino acids. V dropped 1 base and J dropped 6 bases, with 15 bases sitting between them. CDR3 protein: CASSLEGNWRPGELFF. DNA for the CDR3: TGTGCCAGCAGCTTAGAGGGGAACTGGCGACCCGGGGAGCTGTTTTTT.

This clone occurred once. CDR3 coding DNA: TGTGCCAGCAGAGGTGGGAGCTCCTACGAGCAGTACTTC. Translating gives CASRGGSSYEQYF. The rearrangement joins TRBV27 to TRBJ2-7, with D perhaps matching TRBD2 (5 bases). Trimming took 6 bases from V and 0 from J, leaving 9 bases between them. This CDR3 is built from 13 residues. Germline lookup yields CDR1 MNHEY and CDR2 SMNVEV (reference sequence).

The V call is TRBV7-8, the J call TRBJ2-7, with 10 bases matching TRBD2. Per germline, CDR1 SGHVS and CDR2 FQNEAQ. V was pared by 5 bases and J by 0 bases, with 4 bases of the junction left unmatched. The CDR3 loop spans 15 amino acids. DNA for the CDR3: TGTGCCAGCAGCCATAGGACTAGCGGCTCCTACGAGCAGTACTTC. Its translation is CASSHRTSGSYEQYF.

The chain couples TRBV6-1 to TRBJ2-1, with TRBD2 matching 10 bases. Per germline, CDR1 MNHNS and CDR2 SASEGT. CDR3 length: 14 amino acids. Losses at the gene ends were 8 bases for V and 6 bases for J; bases not matched to a gene: 7. CDR3 in amino acids: CASLVLAGVNEQFF. In DNA form, the CDR3 reads TGTGCCAGCCTCGTCCTAGCGGGAGTCAATGAGCAGTTCTTC.

The chain employs TRBV7-9 and TRBJ2-1; possible D gene TRBD2, 6 bases. Germline assignment: CDR1 SEHNR and CDR2 FQNEAQ (reference sequence). Trimming left V 7 bases short and J 6 bases short, with 16 bases between. The CDR3 runs to 14 residues. CDR3 loop: CASIATSLVNEQFF. The CDR3 DNA is TGTGCCAGCATCGCGACTAGTCTAGTCAATGAGCAGTTCTTC.

V and J are TRBV7-3 and TRBJ2-3; 9 nucleotides align to TRBD1. This CDR3 comprises 16 residues. V was clipped by 4 bases and J by 0 bases; unmatched bases: 5. Per germline, CDR1 SGHTA and CDR2 FQGTGA. The CDR3 coding sequence is TGTGCCAGCAGCTCGCGGACAGGGGCAAGCACAGATACGCAGTATTTT. It specifies CASSSRTGASTDTQYF.

The chain is built from TRBV2 and TRBJ2-1; D not certain. The CDR3 spans 11 residues. Germline V gene lookup returns CDR1 SNHLY and CDR2 FYNNEI. V dropped 5 bases and J dropped 9 bases, with 8 bases sitting between them. In DNA form, the CDR3 reads TGTGCCAGCAGTATATTCCCTGAGCAGTTCTTC. It yields the protein CASSIFPEQFF.

The chain employs TRBV27 and TRBJ2-2; 16 bases match TRBD2. V lost 5 bases, J lost 4 bases, and 4 bases stayed unmatched. The CDR3 contains 17 residues. Germline V gives CDR1 MNHEY, CDR2 SMNVEV (reference sequence). For the CDR3, the DNA is TGTGCCAGCAGTATGGGGACTAGCGGGAGGGGCACCGGGGAGCTGTTTTTT. It is translated as CASSMGTSGRGTGELFF.

The rearrangement links TRBV13 to TRBJ2-7; 8 bases agree with TRBD1. This CDR3 is 16 amino acids long. Germline CDR1 is PRHDT and CDR2 is FYEKMQ (reference sequence). V shed 2 bases and J 2 bases; nucleotides not matched to a gene: 8. CDR3: CASSLRGDRSPYEQYF. Written as DNA, the CDR3 is TGTGCCAGCAGCTTAAGAGGGGACAGGTCCCCCTACGAGCAGTACTTC.

The chain employs TRBV27 and TRBJ2-1, with TRBD2 matching over 9 bases. The CDR3 totals 16 residues. Germline lookup yields CDR1 MNHEY and CDR2 SMNVEV (reference sequence). Trimming at V came to 5 bases and at J to 2 bases, leaving 7 bases not matched to a gene. CDR3 protein: CASSALSGRAYNEQFF. DNA of the CDR3: TGTGCCAGCAGTGCCCTTAGCGGGAGAGCCTACAATGAGCAGTTCTTC.

This clone was observed once. The gene calls are TRBV15 and TRBJ2-3; D possibly corresponds to TRBD2 (5 bases). V was shortened by 5 bases and J by 4 bases, with 16 bases between the two germline ends. The CDR3 sequence is 15 residues long. Germline values: CDR1 LNHNV, CDR2 YYDKDF (reference sequence). The CDR3 DNA sequence: TGTGCCACCAGCCCAAGGTGGGGAGTCGCAGATACGCAGTATTTT. Translating gives CATSPRWGVADTQYF.

This rearrangement joins TRBV6-5 to TRBJ1-1, with D possibly TRBD1 on 6 matching bases. This CDR3 has 15 amino acids. V was clipped by 2 bases and J by 1 base, with 11 bases between them. The germline V gene encodes CDR1 MNHEY and CDR2 SVGAGI. Written as DNA, the CDR3 is TGTGCCAGCAGTTACGCCCCAGGGGCGAACACTGAAGCTTTCTTT. Residues: CASSYAPGANTEAFF.

CDR3 in DNA: TGTGCCAGCAGTGACAGGGGTGGATACTATGGCTACACCTTC. It codes for CASSDRGGYYGYTF. This chain connects TRBV4-2 to TRBJ1-2, with TRBD1 matching over 8 bases. Germline trimming cut 6 bases from V and 3 bases from J; bases unmatched to any gene: 6. CDR1 LGHNA and CDR2 YNFKEQ come from the germline V gene. This CDR3 is built from 14 residues.

This clone was found many times. CDR3 loop: CASSFPGDEQYF. CDR3 DNA sequence: TGTGCCAGCAGTTTTCCAGGGGATGAGCAGTACTTC. The rearrangement uses TRBV28 and TRBJ2-7; perhaps TRBD1 as D (6 bases). In germline, CDR1 is MDHEN, CDR2 SYDVKM. The V and J ends lost 3 bases and 7 bases respectively, with 10 bases between them. The CDR3 has 12 residues.